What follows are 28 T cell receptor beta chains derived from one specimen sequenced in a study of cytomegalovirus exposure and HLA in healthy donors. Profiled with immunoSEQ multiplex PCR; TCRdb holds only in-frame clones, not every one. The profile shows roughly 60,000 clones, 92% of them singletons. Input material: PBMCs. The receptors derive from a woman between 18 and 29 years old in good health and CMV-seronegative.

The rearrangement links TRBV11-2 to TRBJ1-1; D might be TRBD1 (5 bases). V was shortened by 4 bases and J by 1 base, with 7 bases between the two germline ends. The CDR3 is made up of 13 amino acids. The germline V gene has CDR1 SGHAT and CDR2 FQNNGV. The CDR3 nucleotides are TGTGCCAGCAGCTCCACAGGGAACACTGAAGCTTTCTTT. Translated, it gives CASSSTGNTEAFF.

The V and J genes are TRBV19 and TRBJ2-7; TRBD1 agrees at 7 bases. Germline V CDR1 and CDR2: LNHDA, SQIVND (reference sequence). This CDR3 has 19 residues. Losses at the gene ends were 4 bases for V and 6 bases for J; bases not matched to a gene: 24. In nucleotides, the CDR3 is TGTGCCAGTAGTAAGGACCGGACAGGTTTCAGCGTCTTTTCGTCCGAGCAGTACTTC. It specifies CASSKDRTGFSVFSSEQYF.

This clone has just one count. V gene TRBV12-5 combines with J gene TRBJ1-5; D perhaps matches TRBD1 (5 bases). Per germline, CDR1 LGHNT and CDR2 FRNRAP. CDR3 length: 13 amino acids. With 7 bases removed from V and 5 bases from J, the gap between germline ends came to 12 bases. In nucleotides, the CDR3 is TGTGCTAGTGCTAAGGGGATGGATCAGCCCCAGCATTTT. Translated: CASAKGMDQPQHF. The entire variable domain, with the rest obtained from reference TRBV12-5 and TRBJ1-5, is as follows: DARVTQTPRHKVTEMGQEVTMRCQPILGHNTVFWYRQTMMQGLELLAYFRNRAPLDDSGMPKDRFSAEMPDATLATLKIQPSEPRDSAVYFCASAKGMDQPQHFGDGTRLSIL.

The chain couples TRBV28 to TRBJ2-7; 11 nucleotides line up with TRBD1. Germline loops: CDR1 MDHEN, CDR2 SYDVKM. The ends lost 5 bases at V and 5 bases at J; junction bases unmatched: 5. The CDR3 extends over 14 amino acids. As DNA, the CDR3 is TGTGCCAGCAGTAGCGGACAGGGGGCGGACGAGCAGTACTTC. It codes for CASSSGQGADEQYF.

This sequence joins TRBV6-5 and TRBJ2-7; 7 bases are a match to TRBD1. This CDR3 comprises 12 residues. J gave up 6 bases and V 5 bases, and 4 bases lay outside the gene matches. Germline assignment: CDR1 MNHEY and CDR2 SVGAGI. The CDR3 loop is CASSTRQGEQYF. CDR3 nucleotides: TGTGCCAGCAGTACACGACAGGGCGAGCAGTACTTC.

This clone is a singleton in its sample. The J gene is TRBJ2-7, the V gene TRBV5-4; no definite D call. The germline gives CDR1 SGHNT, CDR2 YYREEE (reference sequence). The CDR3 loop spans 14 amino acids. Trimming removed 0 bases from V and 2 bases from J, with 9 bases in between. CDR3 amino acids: CASSLAGTAYEQYF. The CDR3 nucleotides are TGTGCCAGCAGCTTGGCCGGAACAGCCTACGAGCAGTACTTC.

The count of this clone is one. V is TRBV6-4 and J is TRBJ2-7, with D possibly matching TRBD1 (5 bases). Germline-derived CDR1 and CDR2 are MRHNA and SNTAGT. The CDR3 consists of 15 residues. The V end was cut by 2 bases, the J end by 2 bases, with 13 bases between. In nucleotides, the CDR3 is TGTGCCAGCAGTGACAATAAGGGGTCCCCCTACGAGCAGTACTTC. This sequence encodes CASSDNKGSPYEQYF.

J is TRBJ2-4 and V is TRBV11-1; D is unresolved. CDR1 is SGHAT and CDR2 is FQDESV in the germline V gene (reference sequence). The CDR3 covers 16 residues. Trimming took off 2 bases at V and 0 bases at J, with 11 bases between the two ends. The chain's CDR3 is CASSLRSGGAKNIQYF. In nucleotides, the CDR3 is TGTGCCAGCAGCTTACGTTCCGGCGGAGCCAAAAACATTCAGTACTTC.

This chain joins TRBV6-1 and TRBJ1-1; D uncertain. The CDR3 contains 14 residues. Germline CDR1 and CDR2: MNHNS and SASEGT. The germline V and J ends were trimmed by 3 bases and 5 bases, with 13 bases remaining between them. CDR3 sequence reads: CASSESAGSTEAFF. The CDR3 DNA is TGTGCCAGCAGTGAGAGCGCGGGGTCAACTGAAGCTTTCTTT.

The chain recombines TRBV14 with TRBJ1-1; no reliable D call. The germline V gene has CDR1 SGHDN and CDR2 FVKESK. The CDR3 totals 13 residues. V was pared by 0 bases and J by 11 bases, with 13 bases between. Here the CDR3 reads CASSQESGYEAFF. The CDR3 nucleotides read TGTGCCAGCAGCCAAGAGTCCGGGTATGAGGCTTTCTTT. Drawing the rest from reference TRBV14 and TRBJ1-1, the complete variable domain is EAGVTQFPSHSVIEKGQTVTLRCDPISGHDNLYWYRRVMGKEIKFLLHFVKESKQDESGMPNNRFLAERTGGTYSTLKVQPAELEDSGVYFCASSQESGYEAFFGQGTRLTVV.

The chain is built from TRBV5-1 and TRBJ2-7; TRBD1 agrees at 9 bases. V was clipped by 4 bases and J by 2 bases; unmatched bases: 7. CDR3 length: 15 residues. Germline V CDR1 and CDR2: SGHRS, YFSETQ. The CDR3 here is CASSPMGQGAYEQYF. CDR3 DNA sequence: TGCGCCAGCAGCCCAATGGGACAGGGCGCCTACGAGCAGTACTTC.

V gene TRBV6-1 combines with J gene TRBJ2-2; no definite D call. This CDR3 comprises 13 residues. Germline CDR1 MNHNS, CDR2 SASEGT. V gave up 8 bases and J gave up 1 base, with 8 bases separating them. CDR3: CASQLQNTGELFF. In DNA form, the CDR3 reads TGTGCCAGCCAATTACAGAACACCGGGGAGCTGTTTTTT.

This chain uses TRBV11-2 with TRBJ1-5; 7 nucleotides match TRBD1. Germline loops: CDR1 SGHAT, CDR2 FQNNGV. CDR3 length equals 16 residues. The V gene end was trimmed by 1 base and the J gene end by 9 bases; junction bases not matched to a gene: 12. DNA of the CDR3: TGTGCCAGCAGCTTAGGGGGGACAGCCTGGACCGGGCCCCAGCATTTT. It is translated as CASSLGGTAWTGPQHF.

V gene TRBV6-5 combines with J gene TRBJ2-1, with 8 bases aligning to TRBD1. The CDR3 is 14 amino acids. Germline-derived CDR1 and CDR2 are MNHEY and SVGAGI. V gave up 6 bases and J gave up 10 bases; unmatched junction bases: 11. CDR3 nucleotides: TGTGCCAGCAGCTACGAAGACAGGGGCAGCGAGCAGTTCTTC. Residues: CASSYEDRGSEQFF.

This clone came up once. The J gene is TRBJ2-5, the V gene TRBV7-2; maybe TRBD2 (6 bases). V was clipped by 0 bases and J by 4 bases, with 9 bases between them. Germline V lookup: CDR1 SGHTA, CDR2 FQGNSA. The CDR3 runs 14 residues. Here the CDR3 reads CASSLAGRGETQYF. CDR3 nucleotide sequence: TGTGCCAGCAGCTTAGCCGGGAGAGGAGAGACCCAGTACTTC.

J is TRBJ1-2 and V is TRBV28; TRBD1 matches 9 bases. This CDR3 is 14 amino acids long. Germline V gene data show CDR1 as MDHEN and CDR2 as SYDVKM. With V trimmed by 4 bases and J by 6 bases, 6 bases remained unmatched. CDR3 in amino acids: CASSYTGGVDGYTF. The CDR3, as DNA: TGTGCCAGCAGTTACACAGGGGGCGTGGATGGCTACACCTTC.

The CDR3 DNA is TGTGCCACCAGCAGAGGCGGCGGGAGGACTGAAGCTTTCTTT. This translates into CATSRGGGRTEAFF. This rearrangement joins TRBV15 to TRBJ1-1; D gene ambiguous. This CDR3 is built from 14 residues. Germline V lookup: CDR1 LNHNV, CDR2 YYDKDF (reference sequence). Trimming took 1 base from V and 5 from J, leaving 11 bases between them.

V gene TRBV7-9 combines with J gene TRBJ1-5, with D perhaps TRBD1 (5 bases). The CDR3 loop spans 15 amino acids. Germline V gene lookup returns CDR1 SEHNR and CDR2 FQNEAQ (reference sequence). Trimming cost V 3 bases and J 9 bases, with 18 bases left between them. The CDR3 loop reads CASSLAGRRNSPQHF. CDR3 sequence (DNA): TGTGCCAGCAGCTTGGCGGGACGCCGAAACTCGCCCCAGCATTTT.

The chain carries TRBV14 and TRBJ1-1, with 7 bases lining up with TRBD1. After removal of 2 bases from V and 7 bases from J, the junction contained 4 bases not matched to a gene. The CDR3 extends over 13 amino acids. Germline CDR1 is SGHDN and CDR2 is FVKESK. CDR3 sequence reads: CASSQMRQGEAFF. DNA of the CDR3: TGTGCCAGCAGCCAAATGCGACAGGGTGAAGCTTTCTTT.

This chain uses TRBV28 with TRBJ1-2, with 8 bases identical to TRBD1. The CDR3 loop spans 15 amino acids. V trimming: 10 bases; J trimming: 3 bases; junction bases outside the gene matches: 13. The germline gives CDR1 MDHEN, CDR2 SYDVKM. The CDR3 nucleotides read TGTGCCACCATGTTTCCCCGACAGGGGCACTATGGCTACACCTTC. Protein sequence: CATMFPRQGHYGYTF.

CDR3 DNA sequence: TGTGCCATCAGTGAAGGTTCTAGGACAGGGACCTCCTATGGCTACACCTTC. This encodes CAISEGSRTGTSYGYTF. J is TRBJ1-2 and V is TRBV10-3; the match to TRBD1 covers 8 bases. J was trimmed by 4 bases and V by 3 bases; bases with no gene match: 13. Germline V gene sequence: CDR1 ENHRY, CDR2 SYGVKD. The CDR3 runs 17 residues.

The CDR3 nucleotides read TGCGCCAGCAGGACGTGGACAGGGTCCCCCGGGGAGCTGTTTTTT. This codes for CASRTWTGSPGELFF. The chain couples TRBV5-1 to TRBJ2-2, with 8 bases fitting TRBD1. J was trimmed by 6 bases and V by 5 bases; bases with no gene match: 9. The germline V gene encodes CDR1 SGHRS and CDR2 YFSETQ. There are 15 residues in the CDR3.

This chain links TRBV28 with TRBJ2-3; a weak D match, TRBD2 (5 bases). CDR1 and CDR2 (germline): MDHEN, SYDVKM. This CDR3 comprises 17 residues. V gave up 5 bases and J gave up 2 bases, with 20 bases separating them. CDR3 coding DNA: TGTGCCAGCAGTCCAGTGGGCGACTATCCCCTCACAGATACGCAGTATTTT. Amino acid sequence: CASSPVGDYPLTDTQYF. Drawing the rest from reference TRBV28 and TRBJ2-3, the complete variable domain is DVKVTQSSRYLVKRTGEKVFLECVQDMDHENMFWYRQDPGLGLRLIYFSYDVKMKEKGDIPEGYSVSREKKERFSLILESASTNQTSMYLCASSPVGDYPLTDTQYFGPGTRLTVL.

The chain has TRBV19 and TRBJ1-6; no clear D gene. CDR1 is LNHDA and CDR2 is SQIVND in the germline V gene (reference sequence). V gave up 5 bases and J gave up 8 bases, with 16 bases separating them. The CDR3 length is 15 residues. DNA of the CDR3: TGTGCCAGTAGTCCTTACCTAGACTTATATTCACCCCTCCACTTT. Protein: CASSPYLDLYSPLHF. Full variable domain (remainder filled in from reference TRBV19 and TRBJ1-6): DGGITQSPKYLFRKEGQNVTLSCEQNLNHDAMYWYRQDPGQGLRLIYYSQIVNDFQKGDIAEGYSVSREKKESFPLTVTSAQKNPTAFYLCASSPYLDLYSPLHFGNGTRLTVT.

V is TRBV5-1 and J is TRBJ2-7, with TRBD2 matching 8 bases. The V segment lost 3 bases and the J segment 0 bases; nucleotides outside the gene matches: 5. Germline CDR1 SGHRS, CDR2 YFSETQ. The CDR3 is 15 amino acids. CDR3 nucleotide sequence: TGCGCCAGCAGCTGGAGCGGGGGCAGCTCCTACGAGCAGTACTTC. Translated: CASSWSGGSSYEQYF.

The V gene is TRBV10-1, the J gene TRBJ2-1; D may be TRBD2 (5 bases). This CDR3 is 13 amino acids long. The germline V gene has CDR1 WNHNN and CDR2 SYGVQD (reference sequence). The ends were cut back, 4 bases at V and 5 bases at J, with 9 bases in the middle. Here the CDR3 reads CASSGPADNEQFF. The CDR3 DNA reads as TGCGCCAGCAGTGGCCCAGCGGACAATGAGCAGTTCTTC.

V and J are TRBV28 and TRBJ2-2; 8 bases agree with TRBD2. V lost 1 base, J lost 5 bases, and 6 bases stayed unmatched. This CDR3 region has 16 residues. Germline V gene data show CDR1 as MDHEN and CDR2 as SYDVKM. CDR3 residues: CASSLYFGTSTGELFF. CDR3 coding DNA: TGTGCCAGCAGTTTATATTTCGGGACTAGTACCGGGGAGCTGTTTTTT.

As DNA, the CDR3 is TGTGCCAGCAGTTTATCGATAAGGGGTGATCAGCCCCAGCATTTT. It encodes CASSLSIRGDQPQHF. The V gene is TRBV27, the J gene TRBJ1-5; possibly TRBD1 for D (5 bases). CDR1 and CDR2 (germline): MNHEY, SMNVEV (reference sequence). The V gene lost 0 bases and the J gene lost 5 bases, with 11 bases spanning the gap. The CDR3 extends over 15 amino acids.